This passage covers 7 T cell receptor beta chains from one sample sequenced in a study of blood T cell repertoires in COVID-19. Assay: immunoSEQ multiplex PCR; the TCRdb copy retains only in-frame clones and omits some. The sample consists of around 150,000 clones, 80% to 90% of them appearing once. Sequencing was carried out using peripheral blood. These receptors were collected from a woman in her thirties or forties with acute or convalescent COVID-19.

The chain combines TRBV29-1 with TRBJ2-2; 12 positions agree with TRBD2. This CDR3 contains 15 residues. V was pared by 5 bases and J by 3 bases, with 4 bases of the junction left unmatched. Germline-derived CDR1 and CDR2 are SQVTM and ANQGSEA. The CDR3 nucleotides read TGCAGCGTTCAAGGGACTAGCGGGTACACCGGGGAGCTGTTTTTT. This gives the protein CSVQGTSGYTGELFF.

The chain has TRBV28 and TRBJ1-2; tentatively, D is TRBD1 (5 bases). Trimming cost V 3 bases and J 1 base, with 9 bases left between them. This CDR3 comprises 14 residues. Looked up from germline, CDR1 is MDHEN and CDR2 is SYDVKM. CDR3 region: CASSFTGYNYGYTF. CDR3 in DNA: TGTGCCAGCAGTTTTACAGGTTATAACTATGGCTACACCTTC.

This chain uses TRBV9 with TRBJ2-5; no firm D call. With 0 bases removed from V and 4 bases from J, the gap between germline ends came to 7 bases. Looked up from germline, CDR1 is SGDLS and CDR2 is YYNGEE. The CDR3 sequence is 13 residues long. CDR3 sequence reads: CASSVGVSETQYF. The DNA for the CDR3 is TGTGCCAGCAGCGTAGGAGTTTCAGAGACCCAGTACTTC.

J is TRBJ2-3 and V is TRBV2; the match to TRBD1 covers 7 bases. Germline V gives CDR1 SNHLY, CDR2 FYNNEI. Trimming cost V 5 bases and J 1 base; bases outside gene matches: 6. The CDR3 totals 15 residues. The CDR3, as DNA: TGTGCCAGCAGTTTCACAGGGGCGGGCACAGATACGCAGTATTTT. Its protein product is CASSFTGAGTDTQYF. The variable domain in full, with the rest retrieved from reference TRBV2 and TRBJ2-3, is EPEVTQTPSHQVTQMGQEVILRCVPISNHLYFYWYRQILGQKVEFLVSFYNNEISEKSEIFDDQFSVERPDGSNFTLKIRSTKLEDSAMYFCASSFTGAGTDTQYFGPGTRLTVL.

This clone appeared a single time. CDR3 in amino acids: CASGLGRENTIYF. The DNA for the CDR3 is TGTGCTAGTGGTTTGGGTCGAGAAAACACCATATATTTT. The genes are TRBV12-5 and TRBJ1-3; no clear D. Germline V gene data show CDR1 as LGHNT and CDR2 as FRNRAP. V lost 1 base, J lost 6 bases, and 7 bases lay in between. The CDR3 is 13 residues long.

This chain joins TRBV20-1 and TRBJ2-1; D remains ambiguous. The CDR3 contains 12 residues. V lost 3 bases to trimming and J lost 4 bases, with 7 bases between them. Germline loops: CDR1 DFQATT, CDR2 SNEGSKA (reference sequence). CDR3 sequence (DNA): TGCAGTGCTAGTTCCCCATACAATGAGCAGTTCTTC. As protein: CSASSPYNEQFF.

The V gene is TRBV7-8, the J gene TRBJ2-5; D ambiguous. The V and J ends lost 5 bases and 2 bases respectively, with 15 bases between them. From germline, CDR1 is SGHVS and CDR2 FQNEAQ. This CDR3 is 15 amino acids long. In DNA, the CDR3 is TGTGCCAGCAGCCCAACCCGAGTCGTACAAGAGACCCAGTACTTC. Residues: CASSPTRVVQETQYF.